This T cell receptor beta chain emerged from a study of vaccination and CD4 T cells after COVID-19. At the level of the study: Cultures serving as controls received a peptide pool (CEFX or HIV-1 Nef) or no peptide.

Once obtained from cultured CD4+ T cells, the DNA was sequenced using the Oncomine TCR Beta short-read assay. TCRdb fed the PCR reads into MiXCR, producing one record per CDR3 protein. The sample yields 17,000 or so distinct CDR3 sequences, less than 70% seen once. The CDR3 is made up of 13 amino acids. Germline V CDR1 and CDR2: DFQATT, SNEGSKA (reference sequence). The trim removed 4 bases at V and 3 bases at J, leaving 1 base unmatched. Only a few counts were recorded for this clonotype. What it recognizes is unknown. Treatment indicated: approximately 11-day PBMC culture with coronavirus spike peptide pools or control peptides (ViraFEST assay). Once peptide pools had expanded antigen-specific T cells, ViraFEST sequenced TCRs.

The chain has TRBV20-1 and TRBJ2-4; TRBD2 matches 9 bases. The TCR sequence derives from a human donor who had recovered from COVID-19. Sequenced: CD4+ T cells from blood, cultured in vitro. CDR3 protein: CSAIAGVKNIQYF. CDR3 bases: TGCAGTGCTATAGCGGGAGTCAAAAACATTCAGTACTTC.